A single sample gave rise to the 18 T cell receptor beta chains below, sequenced in a study of OX40 agonist ivuxolimab in advanced cancers. Generated by immunoSEQ multiplex PCR, the TCRdb table keeps only in-frame clones and is missing some. The profile shows 65,000 to 95,000 clones, 87% of them singletons. The input for sequencing was CD4+ or CD8+ T cells sorted from blood, taken in a trial of the OX40 agonist ivuxolimab. The receptors originated from an adult with an advanced solid tumor such as melanoma, head and neck, liver or kidney cancer.

The chain joins TRBV2 to TRBJ1-5, with 10 nucleotides matching TRBD1. V shed 7 bases and J 1 base; nucleotides not matched to a gene: 7. The length of the CDR3 is 16 residues. In germline, CDR1 is SNHLY, CDR2 FYNNEI. CDR3 loop: CASTETGGWSNQPQHF. The CDR3, as DNA: TGTGCCAGCACGGAGACAGGGGGCTGGAGCAATCAGCCCCAGCATTTT.

The chain has TRBV11-2 and TRBJ2-3, with D perhaps matching TRBD2 (5 bases). Germline V gene data show CDR1 as SGHAT and CDR2 as FQNNGV. This CDR3 spans 13 amino acids. The V end was cut by 3 bases, the J end by 10 bases, with 14 bases between. In DNA form, the CDR3 reads TGTGCCAGCAGCTTTCCAGGAGGCGCTTCGCAGTATTTT. It encodes CASSFPGGASQYF.

This clone was counted once. V usage is TRBV2 and J usage is TRBJ2-5, with TRBD2 matching 13 bases. Trimming removed 8 bases from V and 4 bases from J; junction bases left unmatched: 4. Germline V gene lookup returns CDR1 SNHLY and CDR2 FYNNEI. The CDR3 extends over 14 amino acids. CDR3 nucleotides: TGTGCCAGCGGGGGACTAGCGGGATCAGAGACCCAGTACTTC. This encodes CASGGLAGSETQYF.

The chain has TRBV7-2 and TRBJ1-4; TRBD1 might be the D (5 bases). Germline assignment: CDR1 SGHTA and CDR2 FQGNSA. Trimming took 1 base from V and 4 from J, leaving 10 bases between them. The CDR3 consists of 15 residues. The DNA for the CDR3 is TGTGCCAGCAGCTTAGTACACAGGCTTAATGAAAAACTGTTTTTT. Translated, it gives CASSLVHRLNEKLFF.

This chain joins TRBV6-5 and TRBJ1-2, with a weak D call TRBD1 (5 bases). Trimming took off 7 bases at V and 6 bases at J, with 15 bases between the two ends. CDR1 and CDR2 from the germline V gene are MNHEY and SVGAGI. This CDR3 is 13 amino acids long. CDR3 loop: CASIQDTLDGYTF. For the CDR3, the DNA is TGTGCCAGCATTCAGGACACCTTGGATGGCTACACCTTC.

This clone has just one count. This rearrangement joins TRBV19 to TRBJ2-1; tentative D call: TRBD2 (5 bases). Germline assignment: CDR1 LNHDA and CDR2 SQIVND (reference sequence). Trimming took 8 bases from V and 8 from J, leaving 13 bases between them. The length of the CDR3 is 12 residues. CDR3 nucleotide sequence: TGTGCCAGTGCGGGTGAACGGTATGAGCAGTTCTTC. Translation gives CASAGERYEQFF.

The rearrangement joins TRBV28 to TRBJ2-6, with TRBD1 identical over 8 bases. This CDR3 has 12 amino acids. The germline V gene has CDR1 MDHEN and CDR2 SYDVKM. V shed 7 bases and J 18 bases; nucleotides not matched to a gene: 11. The CDR3 region is CASIGQGSSPTF. CDR3 DNA: TGTGCCAGCATCGGACAGGGTTCCTCGCCGACTTTC. The full variable domain, completed using reference TRBV28 and TRBJ2-6, is DVKVTQSSRYLVKRTGEKVFLECVQDMDHENMFWYRQDPGLGLRLIYFSYDVKMKEKGDIPEGYSVSREKKERFSLILESASTNQTSMYLCASIGQGSSPTFGAGSRLTVL.

V gene TRBV19 combines with J gene TRBJ1-2; 8 bases line up with TRBD1. Germline-derived CDR1 and CDR2 are LNHDA and SQIVND (reference sequence). CDR3 length: 15 residues. J was trimmed by 11 bases and V by 3 bases; bases with no gene match: 14. The chain's CDR3 is CASSMNPGQVPLYTF. The CDR3 DNA reads as TGTGCCAGTAGTATGAATCCGGGACAGGTCCCTCTTTACACCTTC.

The V call is TRBV7-8, the J call TRBJ2-3; D unresolved. Deletions cut 0 bases from V and 6 bases from J, with 1 base between. The CDR3 runs 11 residues. Per germline, CDR1 SGHVS and CDR2 FQNEAQ. The CDR3 loop is CASSLADTQYF. For the CDR3, the DNA is TGTGCCAGCAGCTTAGCCGATACGCAGTATTTT.

The rearrangement links TRBV5-1 to TRBJ1-1, with D unresolved. The germline V gene encodes CDR1 SGHRS and CDR2 YFSETQ. The CDR3 is made up of 15 amino acids. Deletions cut 0 bases from V and 11 bases from J, with 20 bases between. In nucleotides, the CDR3 is TGCGCCAGCAGCTTGGGAGACGATGGAGGCCTCCGGGCTTTCTTT. Translating it yields CASSLGDDGGLRAFF.

The genes are TRBV30 and TRBJ1-3; D is perhaps TRBD1 (6 bases). Per the germline V gene, CDR1 is GTSNPN and CDR2 is SVGIG (reference sequence). The CDR3 loop spans 15 amino acids. The ends were cut back, 1 base at V and 0 bases at J, with 10 bases in the middle. In DNA form, the CDR3 reads TGTGCCTGGAGTGCAGGGGTCCTCTCTGGAAACACCATATATTTT. As protein: CAWSAGVLSGNTIYF.

This chain joins TRBV28 and TRBJ1-2; D gene uncertain. V lost 0 bases and J lost 0, with 14 bases in between. Per the germline V gene, CDR1 is MDHEN and CDR2 is SYDVKM. This CDR3 has 17 amino acids. The CDR3 bases are TGTGCCAGCAGTTTATGGGCGGGCCGAAGACCTAACTATGGCTACACCTTC. It encodes CASSLWAGRRPNYGYTF.

This chain joins TRBV29-1 and TRBJ1-4; D gene unclear. V gave up 6 bases and J gave up 4 bases, with 15 bases separating them. CDR1 and CDR2 (germline): SQVTM, ANQGSEA. The CDR3 has 14 amino acids. CDR3 DNA: TGCAGCGTCGCCCCCTCTCAACGTAATGAAAAACTGTTTTTT. Translating gives CSVAPSQRNEKLFF.

The chain uses TRBV6-6 and TRBJ1-6; 7 nucleotides align to TRBD1. J lost 8 bases, V lost 6 bases, and 13 bases had no gene match. This CDR3 spans 16 amino acids. Germline V gene lookup returns CDR1 MNHNY and CDR2 SVGAGI (reference sequence). The CDR3 sequence is CASRGRGRGLHSPLHF. CDR3 DNA: TGTGCCAGCAGAGGAAGGGGGAGGGGGCTGCATTCACCCCTCCACTTT.

This chain uses TRBV6-1 with TRBJ1-2; D unclear. The CDR3 is made up of 14 amino acids. The germline V gene encodes CDR1 MNHNS and CDR2 SASEGT. Trimming removed 6 bases from V and 2 bases from J, with 13 bases in between. The CDR3: CASSSAARNYGYTF. The CDR3 DNA follows: TGTGCCAGCAGCTCGGCGGCTCGGAACTATGGCTACACCTTC.

The J gene is TRBJ2-7, the V gene TRBV12-5; TRBD1 aligns across 9 bases. CDR1 and CDR2 (germline): LGHNT, FRNRAP. This CDR3 comprises 16 residues. Unmatched junction bases numbered 12, after V lost 3 bases and J lost 6 bases. CDR3 bases: TGTGCTAGTGGTTTTACATCCGGGACAGGGTTCGCCGAGCAGTACTTC. Protein: CASGFTSGTGFAEQYF.

The rearrangement uses TRBV19 and TRBJ2-1; TRBD2 is a possible D gene (5 bases). The ends were cut back, 5 bases at V and 1 base at J, with 9 bases in the middle. This CDR3 is 14 amino acids long. Germline V CDR1 and CDR2: LNHDA, SQIVND (reference sequence). CDR3 coding DNA: TGTGCCAGTAGTCCCGGCGGGTCCTACAATGAGCAGTTCTTC. It is translated as CASSPGGSYNEQFF. Using reference TRBV19 and TRBJ2-1 for the parts outside the CDR3, the full variable domain is DGGITQSPKYLFRKEGQNVTLSCEQNLNHDAMYWYRQDPGQGLRLIYYSQIVNDFQKGDIAEGYSVSREKKESFPLTVTSAQKNPTAFYLCASSPGGSYNEQFFGPGTRLTVL.

The chain recombines TRBV29-1 with TRBJ1-2; D is unclear. CDR3 length: 11 residues. CDR1 SQVTM and CDR2 ANQGSEA come from the germline V gene. V dropped 2 bases and J dropped 3 bases, with 4 bases sitting between them. CDR3 loop: CSVEKDYGYTF. CDR3 sequence (DNA): TGCAGCGTTGAAAAAGACTATGGCTACACCTTC.